These 12 T cell receptor beta chains came from one sample sequenced in a study of T cells after yellow fever vaccination. One entry per CDR3 protein results from TCRdb running MiXCR on the 5' RACE reads. Seen here are about 220,000 distinct CDR3 sequences, around 3.1% observed once, and the top ten hold around 3%. The sample here was CD4+ T cells sorted from PBMCs, taken 10 days after the yellow fever booster vaccination. These receptor sequences come from a man aged 18 to 30 who received the YFV17D yellow fever vaccine.

This clonotype was counted at least ten times. The genes are TRBV5-6 and TRBJ2-4; TRBD1 matches at 7 bases. Germline values: CDR1 SGHDT, CDR2 YYEEEE. The J segment lost 9 bases and the V segment lost 4 bases, leaving 10 bases of the junction unmatched. CDR3 length equals 14 residues. The CDR3 nucleotides are TGTGCCAGCAGCCTTCGACAGGGTCTTAGCATTCAGTACTTC. This codes for CASSLRQGLSIQYF.

This chain connects TRBV12-3 or TRBV12-4 to TRBJ2-7, with TRBD2 as a possible D gene (5 bases). Trimming removed 3 bases from V and 6 bases from J, with 9 bases in between. CDR3 size: 12 residues. CDR3 in amino acids: CASSFGGLEQYF. CDR3 sequence (DNA): TGTGCCAGCAGTTTCGGAGGTCTCGAGCAGTACTTC.

There are many counts of this clonotype. The V call is TRBV7-2, the J call TRBJ1-3; D might be TRBD1 (5 bases). Germline assignment: CDR1 SGHTA and CDR2 FQGNSA. V lost 4 bases to trimming and J lost 0 bases, with 10 bases between them. This CDR3 comprises 15 residues. CDR3 region: CASSSPGGSGNTIYF. The CDR3 DNA follows: TGTGCCAGCAGCTCCCCGGGGGGCTCTGGAAACACCATATATTTT.

This clonotype was counted a few times. J is TRBJ1-2 and V is TRBV21-1; the DNA was not compared with TRBD1, the D call given in the table. TRBV21-1 is reported as a pseudogene. The CDR3 extends over 15 amino acids. The CDR3 sequence: CASSKTTGEGGGYTF. The CDR3 DNA sequence: TGTGCCAGCAGCAAAACGACAGGGGAGGGAGGTGGCTACACCTTC.

The rearrangement uses TRBV19 and TRBJ2-1, with TRBD2 identical over 12 bases. J was trimmed by 7 bases and V by 1 base; bases with no gene match: 2. The CDR3 contains 15 residues. CDR1 is LNHDA and CDR2 is SQIVND in the germline V gene (reference sequence). CDR3: CASSIVTSGGNEQFF. The CDR3 DNA sequence: TGTGCCAGTAGTATAGTGACTAGCGGGGGAAATGAGCAGTTCTTC.

Ten or more counts support this clonotype. The rearrangement joins TRBV20-1 to TRBJ1-1; no clear D. The germline CDR1 and CDR2 sequences are DFQATT and SNEGSKA (reference sequence). V gave up 6 bases and J gave up 1 base, with 12 bases separating them. CDR3 length: 13 residues. The CDR3, as DNA: TGCAGTGCCCCAGACGGACCGAACACTGAAGCTTTCTTT. It is translated as CSAPDGPNTEAFF.

Many counts were recorded for this clonotype. V gene TRBV4-3 combines with J gene TRBJ2-5; D unresolved. The CDR3 spans 13 residues. V shed 6 bases and J shed 5 bases, with 13 bases lying between them. Germline lookup yields CDR1 LGHNA and CDR2 YSLEER. The CDR3 DNA reads as TGCGCCAGCAGTGTTGTAGGGCAGGAGACCCAGTACTTC. Protein: CASSVVGQETQYF.

This clonotype is categorized as medium-sized. J is TRBJ2-3 and V is TRBV28; D perhaps matches TRBD1 (5 bases). Trimming left V 6 bases short and J 1 base short, with 8 bases between. Germline V gene sequence: CDR1 MDHEN, CDR2 SYDVKM. The CDR3 runs to 13 residues. The CDR3 is CASSRDGTDTQYF. The CDR3 coding sequence is TGTGCCAGCAGCAGGGATGGCACAGATACGCAGTATTTT. Together with reference TRBV28 and TRBJ2-3, the CDR3 gives the full variable domain: DVKVTQSSRYLVKRTGEKVFLECVQDMDHENMFWYRQDPGLGLRLIYFSYDVKMKEKGDIPEGYSVSREKKERFSLILESASTNQTSMYLCASSRDGTDTQYFGPGTRLTVL.

This chain connects TRBV7-9 to TRBJ2-7, with a tentative D call TRBD2 (6 bases). CDR3 length: 15 residues. V dropped 2 bases and J dropped 2 bases, with 13 bases sitting between them. Germline assignment: CDR1 SEHNR and CDR2 FQNEAQ (reference sequence). Here the CDR3 DNA reads TGTGCCAGCAGCTTAAATAGCGGCGAGACCTACGAGCAGTACGTC. Translating it yields CASSLNSGETYEQYV.

This clonotype appeared many times. The chain has TRBV7-2 and TRBJ2-1; TRBD2 aligns across 13 bases. Germline V gives CDR1 SGHTA, CDR2 FQGNSA. This CDR3 comprises 16 residues. With V trimmed by 5 bases and J by 10 bases, 11 bases remained unmatched. DNA of the CDR3: TGTGCCAGCAGCGCCGACCGACTAGCGGGGGGAAGGGAGCAGTTCTTC. Protein: CASSADRLAGGREQFF.

This clonotype appeared a few times. CDR3 DNA sequence: TGTGCCAGCAGCTTAGTCGGGGGGGTATATACGCAGTATTTT. It encodes CASSLVGGVYTQYF. The genes are TRBV11-2 and TRBJ2-3; TRBD2 matches 8 bases. Germline V gives CDR1 SGHAT, CDR2 FQNNGV. The CDR3 runs to 14 residues. Unmatched junction bases numbered 4, after V lost 1 base and J lost 7 bases.

The chain employs TRBV20-1 and TRBJ2-7, with D possibly being TRBD1 (5 bases). The V and J ends lost 3 bases and 0 bases respectively, with 12 bases between them. Germline V gene data show CDR1 as DFQATT and CDR2 as SNEGSKA (reference sequence). The CDR3 sequence is 14 residues long. Here the CDR3 DNA reads TGCAGTGCTAGGGTTGGGGCTCCCTCCTACGAGCAGTACTTC. Translating gives CSARVGAPSYEQYF.